These 18 T cell receptor beta chains share one sample of origin, sequenced in a study of long-term antiretroviral therapy in people with HIV. It was version v3.0 of the immunoSEQ assay that was run at survey level. Only in-frame clones appear in the TCRdb table, and some are missing; sequencing was by immunoSEQ multiplex PCR. The sample carries more than 7,000 clones, over 60% recorded once. This specimen was unsorted PBMCs, taken 0.6 years before starting antiretroviral therapy. Source of these receptors: a man between 40 and 49 years old with HIV.

The gene calls are TRBV11-2 and TRBJ2-7, with 7 bases matching TRBD1. V gave up 2 bases and J gave up 2 bases; unmatched junction bases: 3. CDR1 and CDR2 (germline): SGHAT, FQNNGV. This CDR3 region has 14 residues. The CDR3 reads CASSLYDRAYEQYF. CDR3 DNA sequence: TGTGCCAGCAGCTTATACGACAGGGCCTACGAGCAGTACTTC. The complete variable domain, with remaining parts taken from reference TRBV11-2 and TRBJ2-7, reads EAGVAQSPRYKIIEKRQSVAFWCNPISGHATLYWYQQILGQGPKLLIQFQNNGVVDDSQLPKDRFSAERLKGVDSTLKIQPAKLEDSAVYLCASSLYDRAYEQYFGPGTRLTVT.

This chain connects TRBV2 to TRBJ2-7, with 11 bases aligning to TRBD1. V lost 5 bases and J lost 2; bases outside the gene matches: 2. Germline V gene lookup returns CDR1 SNHLY and CDR2 FYNNEI. The CDR3 is 14 residues long. CDR3 residues: CASSRDRGTYEQYF. DNA for the CDR3: TGTGCCAGCAGTAGGGACAGGGGGACCTACGAGCAGTACTTC.

The chain recombines TRBV18 with TRBJ2-1, with TRBD2 identical over 13 bases. V gave up 5 bases and J gave up 7 bases; unmatched junction bases: 2. The CDR3 sequence is 14 residues long. Germline-derived CDR1 and CDR2 are KGHSH and LQKENI. The CDR3 DNA sequence: TGTGCCAGCTCAGGACTAGCGGGGGTAAATGAGCAGTTCTTC. Translation: CASSGLAGVNEQFF.

In this sample, this clone turned up once. This sequence joins TRBV30 and TRBJ2-1; TRBD1 aligns across 9 bases. Germline V gene data show CDR1 as GTSNPN and CDR2 as SVGIG (reference sequence). The CDR3 is made up of 14 amino acids. Losses at the gene ends were 1 base for V and 8 bases for J; bases not matched to a gene: 6. The CDR3 DNA reads TGTGCCTGGAGTGCCGGACAGGGGATCGATGAGCAGTTCTTC. Translated: CAWSAGQGIDEQFF.

Points on this clone: This CDR3 is also generated by other DNA sequences in the sample. V is TRBV7-8 and J is TRBJ2-3, with TRBD2 as a possible D gene (6 bases). CDR3 size: 14 residues. V was pared by 1 base and J by 4 bases, with 9 bases between. Germline V gene sequence: CDR1 SGHVS, CDR2 FQNEAQ. CDR3 nucleotides: TGTGCCAGCAGCTTAGGGGGGACTTCAGATACGCAGTATTTT. Protein: CASSLGGTSDTQYF.

V gene TRBV11-3 combines with J gene TRBJ2-7; D call uncertain. The CDR3 extends over 12 amino acids. Germline V lookup: CDR1 SGHNT, CDR2 YENEEA. V was clipped by 3 bases and J by 4 bases, with 7 bases between them. DNA of the CDR3: TGTGCCAGCAGCTTGGAAATTTACGAGCAGTACTTC. This sequence encodes CASSLEIYEQYF.

The chain carries TRBV10-3 and TRBJ2-3; TRBD1 or TRBD2 may be the D gene (5 bases each). Germline V gene data show CDR1 as ENHRY and CDR2 as SYGVKD. The CDR3 totals 12 residues. V was trimmed by 6 bases and J by 2 bases, leaving 6 bases between them. This CDR3 reads CAIRGDTDTQYF. CDR3 nucleotide sequence: TGTGCCATCAGGGGGGACACAGATACGCAGTATTTT.

The sample holds a few counts of this clone. This chain uses TRBV5-1 with TRBJ1-1, with a possible D match to TRBD1 (6 bases). Trimming stripped 3 bases from V and 2 bases from J, with 11 bases between. The CDR3 is 14 residues long. Per germline, CDR1 SGHRS and CDR2 YFSETQ. DNA of the CDR3: TGCGCCAGCAGCTCAGGGGACGGAAACACTGAAGCTTTCTTT. It specifies CASSSGDGNTEAFF. Based on the CDR3 plus reference TRBV5-1 and TRBJ1-1, the full variable domain is KAGVTQTPRYLIKTRGQQVTLSCSPISGHRSVSWYQQTPGQGLQFLFEYFSETQRNKGNFPGRFSGRQFSNSRSEMNVSTLELGDSALYLCASSSGDGNTEAFFGQGTRLTVV.

The V gene is TRBV5-6, the J gene TRBJ1-2, with 9 bases matching TRBD1. The trim removed 5 bases at V and 0 bases at J, leaving 8 bases unmatched. The germline gives CDR1 SGHDT, CDR2 YYEEEE. The CDR3 has 16 residues. The CDR3 nucleotides are TGTGCCAGCAGGCCGGGACAGGGTCCGACTAACTATGGCTACACCTTC. Translation gives CASRPGQGPTNYGYTF.

The rearrangement links TRBV6-1 to TRBJ1-4, with a possible D match to TRBD1 (5 bases). Per the germline V gene, CDR1 is MNHNS and CDR2 is SASEGT. V dropped 2 bases and J dropped 0 bases, with 16 bases sitting between them. The CDR3 has 18 residues. For the CDR3, the DNA is TGTGCCAGCAGTGAACGCAGGGCGATAGTTGCAACTAATGAAAAACTGTTTTTT. Amino acid sequence: CASSERRAIVATNEKLFF.

This clone came up once. The rearrangement joins TRBV7-3 to TRBJ2-1; 8 positions agree with TRBD1. CDR3 length: 13 amino acids. Germline loops: CDR1 SGHTA, CDR2 FQGTGA. With 5 bases clipped from V and 7 bases from J, the junction kept 4 bases outside the gene matches. CDR3 DNA: TGTGCCAGCAGCCCGGGACAGGTAAATGAGCAGTTCTTC. Protein sequence: CASSPGQVNEQFF.

This clone has a handful of counts. The chain has TRBV5-4 and TRBJ1-2; no clear D gene. Germline V CDR1 and CDR2: SGHNT, YYREEE (reference sequence). This CDR3 contains 15 residues. Deletions cut 0 bases from V and 2 bases from J, with 11 bases between. The CDR3: CASSLDPGTNYGYTF. The CDR3 DNA reads as TGTGCCAGCAGCTTGGATCCGGGAACAAACTATGGCTACACCTTC.

This chain links TRBV7-9 with TRBJ2-1; D uncertain. The V end was cut by 10 bases, the J end by 4 bases, with 11 bases between. Germline CDR1 and CDR2: SEHNR and FQNEAQ (reference sequence). This CDR3 comprises 12 residues. The CDR3 region has the DNA TGTGCCACCCGGTTGGGTTACAATGAGCAGTTCTTC. Translating it yields CATRLGYNEQFF.

The chain employs TRBV5-1 and TRBJ1-3, with D possibly matching TRBD1 (6 bases). The CDR3 is 16 residues long. The V and J ends lost 0 bases and 0 bases respectively, with 10 bases between them. CDR1 is SGHRS, CDR2 YFSETQ, per germline. CDR3 DNA sequence: TGCGCCAGCAGCTTGGGGACAGTTAGCTCTGGAAACACCATATATTTT. Translated: CASSLGTVSSGNTIYF.

J is TRBJ2-1 and V is TRBV5-1, with 9 bases identical to TRBD1. V lost 3 bases and J lost 2; bases outside the gene matches: 3. Germline values: CDR1 SGHRS, CDR2 YFSETQ. The CDR3 covers 15 residues. In DNA, the CDR3 is TGCGCCAGCAGCTCGGACAGGGGCCCCTACAATGAGCAGTTCTTC. Translated, it gives CASSSDRGPYNEQFF.

As for this clone: Other nucleotide sequences in the sample specify the same CDR3. This chain connects TRBV5-1 to TRBJ1-5, with 7 bases matching TRBD1. Germline assignment: CDR1 SGHRS and CDR2 YFSETQ. The CDR3 is made up of 14 amino acids. Unmatched junction bases numbered 5, after V lost 5 bases and J lost 3 bases. DNA for the CDR3: TGCGCCAGCAGTAGGGACAGTCTCAATCAGCCCCAGCATTTT. This translates into CASSRDSLNQPQHF.

V and J are TRBV7-3 and TRBJ2-3; 7 bases are a match to TRBD2. Germline CDR1 SGHTA, CDR2 FQGTGA. The CDR3 is made up of 15 amino acids. V was clipped by 5 bases and J by 3 bases; unmatched bases: 8. For the CDR3, the DNA is TGTGCCAGCAGCGTCGCTGGGGGGGGAACAGATACGCAGTATTTT. Protein product: CASSVAGGGTDTQYF.

The J gene is TRBJ1-1, the V gene TRBV7-9, with TRBD1 matching over 7 bases. CDR3 length: 11 residues. V lost 5 bases to trimming and J lost 11 bases; unmatched junction nucleotides: 5. Germline V CDR1 and CDR2: SEHNR, FQNEAQ (reference sequence). In DNA, the CDR3 is TGTGCCAGCAGCGTAGACAGGGTTGCTTTCTTT. Its protein is CASSVDRVAFF.